The entry below describes one TCR beta chain. The antigen is unknown. This sample is part of a study of CD8+CD57+ T cells in acquired aplastic anemia. Study at large: 3.2 ug was the average amount of DNA from sorted CD4+ and CD8+ cells. Overall study findings and caveats: Found in both controls and patients were fewer than 35 CD8+ CDR3 sequences.

CDR1 and CDR2 (germline): MGHDK, SYGVNS. Trimming stripped 3 bases from V and 2 bases from J, with 7 bases between. The CDR3 is 13 amino acids. Patients who underwent sequencing had shown CD8+CD57+ cell expansion by flow cytometry. The template for TCR beta VDJ and CDR3 sequence profiling was genomic DNA. TCRdb itself ran the reads through MiXCR, one entry per CDR3 protein. The data show about 180,000 distinct CDR3 sequences, with more than 60% seen just once and about 42% held by the top ten. The chain is built from TRBV25-1 and TRBJ2-5; no reliable D call. Sequencing input: sorted CD4+, CD8+, or CD8+CD57+ T cells (not recorded which) from PBMCs. This clonotype was sampled from a human donor with aplastic anemia. The CDR3 region has the DNA TGTGCCAGCAGTGAGGCCGGGCAAGAGACCCAGTACTTC. Translating it yields CASSEAGQETQYF.